A selection of T cell receptor beta chains follows, all from one sample in a study of blood T cell repertoires in COVID-19. Some clones are missing from TCRdb's copy, which holds only in-frame ones; the method was immunoSEQ multiplex PCR. The sample has around 230,000 clones, about 86% seen once. Sequenced input: peripheral blood. Every receptor here comes from a woman aged 80 or over with acute or convalescent COVID-19. Both conserved end residues are part of each CDR3. Fields, in order: D gene, J gene, clone size, V gene, CDR3 protein, CDR3 DNA. A D gene is named only where the DNA matches it firmly. Not every row has a clone size; where given, it reads once, few, many or a size class.

>NA|TRBJ2-1|NA|TRBV2
CASRDYLTGDYNEQFF
TGTGCCAGCAGGGACTATTTAACAGGGGACTACAATGAGCAGTTCTTC
>NA|TRBJ1-5|NA|TRBV10-3
CAISESPGVRNQPQHF
TGTGCCATCAGTGAGTCTCCCGGGGTCCGCAATCAGCCCCAGCATTTT
>TRBD2|TRBJ2-1|NA|TRBV19
CASSIDPGGGLLSSYNEQFF
TGTGCCAGTAGTATAGATCCGGGCGGGGGGTTACTGAGCTCCTACAATGAGCAGTTCTTC
>TRBD1|TRBJ2-3|NA|TRBV29-1
CSVGDRGDSTDTQYF
TGCAGCGTTGGGGACAGGGGGGATTCCACAGATACGCAGTATTTT
>TRBD1|TRBJ2-2|once|TRBV24-1
CATRRGTGSTGELFF
TGTGCCACCAGGAGGGGGACAGGATCCACCGGGGAGCTGTTTTTT
>NA|TRBJ1-2|NA|TRBV12-3/TRBV12-4
CASSLFQARGYTF
TGTGCCAGCAGTTTATTTCAGGCCCGGGGCTACACCTTC
>TRBD1|TRBJ1-2|NA|TRBV9
CASSVGQSLYGYTF
TGTGCCAGCAGCGTGGGACAGAGCCTCTATGGCTACACCTTC
>NA|TRBJ1-5|NA|TRBV19
CASQLTQYSNQPQHF
TGTGCCAGCCAATTGACACAGTATAGCAATCAGCCCCAGCATTTT
>NA|TRBJ2-2|once|TRBV2
CASNGQQTNTGELFF
TGTGCCAGCAACGGACAGCAAACGAACACCGGGGAGCTGTTTTTT
>NA|TRBJ2-3|NA|TRBV11-2
CASSSPPADTQYF
TGTGCCAGCAGCTCCCCGCCGGCAGATACGCAGTATTTT
>NA|TRBJ1-5|NA|TRBV6-2/TRBV6-3
CASSSGGRLNQPQHF
TGTGCCAGCAGCTCCGGGGGTCGGCTCAATCAGCCCCAGCATTTT
>NA|TRBJ1-2|once|TRBV12-3/TRBV12-4
CASSSLTGNGYTF
TGTGCCAGCAGTTCGTTAACCGGGAACGGCTACACCTTC
>NA|TRBJ1-2|NA|TRBV6-1
CASSEALYGVYGYTF
TGTGCCAGCAGTGAAGCGCTTTATGGAGTCTATGGCTACACCTTC
>NA|TRBJ1-3|NA|TRBV29-1
CSAGDSGNTIYF
TGCAGCGCAGGTGACTCGGGAAACACCATATATTTT
>TRBD2|TRBJ2-2|NA|TRBV13
CASSLKLAGNTGELFF
TGTGCCAGCAGCTTAAAACTAGCGGGGAACACCGGGGAGCTGTTTTTT
>NA|TRBJ1-3|NA|TRBV28
CASKRPGNSGNTIYF
TGTGCCAGCAAGCGCCCGGGGAACTCTGGAAACACCATATATTTT
>TRBD1|TRBJ2-6|NA|TRBV2
CASIPGQFFSGANVLTF
TGTGCCAGCATCCCGGGACAGTTTTTCTCTGGGGCCAACGTCCTGACTTTT
>NA|TRBJ2-7|few|TRBV2
CASSGGTPTFYEQYF
TGTGCCAGCAGTGGTGGGACACCAACCTTCTACGAGCAGTACTTC
>NA|TRBJ2-3|NA|TRBV4-1
CASSQVGPRDTQYF
TGCGCCAGCAGCCAAGTGGGGCCCCGGGATACGCAGTATTTT
>TRBD1|TRBJ1-4|NA|TRBV6-5
CASSPRTGQGGKLFF
TGTGCCAGCAGTCCTCGAACAGGACAGGGTGGAAAACTGTTTTTT
>TRBD1|TRBJ2-3|NA|TRBV5-1
CASSPGQPTDTQYF
TGCGCCAGCAGCCCGGGACAGCCAACAGATACGCAGTATTTT
>NA|TRBJ2-2|NA|TRBV5-1
CASSLARGSGELFF
TGCGCCAGCAGCTTGGCGAGGGGGTCCGGGGAGCTGTTTTTT
>TRBD2|TRBJ2-5|NA|TRBV3-1/TRBV3-2
CASSLLASGGTQETQYF
TGTGCCAGCAGCCTGTTGGCAAGCGGGGGAACCCAAGAGACCCAGTACTTC
>TRBD2|TRBJ2-3|NA|TRBV27
CASSPRAGGTDTQYF
TGTGCCAGCAGCCCCCGGGCGGGGGGCACAGATACGCAGTATTTT
>TRBD1|TRBJ2-1|NA|TRBV24-1
CATSDPPGQGGNEQFF
TGTGCCACCAGTGACCCCCCGGGACAGGGAGGTAATGAGCAGTTCTTC
>NA|TRBJ2-7|few|TRBV15
CATSRADSYEQYF
TGTGCCACCAGCAGAGCAGACTCCTACGAGCAGTACTTC
>TRBD2|TRBJ2-5|NA|TRBV2
CASSILAGGTGETQYF
TGTGCCAGCAGTATACTAGCGGGGGGGACTGGAGAGACCCAGTACTTC
>NA|TRBJ1-6|NA|TRBV19
CASSTTMGGDSPLHF
TGTGCCAGTAGTACCACTATGGGGGGGGATTCACCCCTCCACTTT
>NA|TRBJ2-5|NA|TRBV12-3/TRBV12-4
CASSTVVETQYF
TGTGCCAGCAGTACGGTAGTAGAGACCCAGTACTTC
>TRBD1|TRBJ2-2|NA|TRBV27
CASSFGRGRSNTGELFF
TGTGCCAGCAGTTTCGGCAGGGGGCGATCGAACACCGGGGAGCTGTTTTTT
>NA|TRBJ2-1|NA|TRBV11-1
CASSLGQGNGIEQFF
TGTGCCAGCAGCCTTGGGCAGGGGAATGGTATTGAGCAGTTCTTC
>TRBD1|TRBJ1-2|NA|TRBV19
CASSPTGLAGGYTF
TGTGCCAGTAGCCCGACAGGGTTGGCGGGAGGCTACACCTTC
>NA|TRBJ1-6|NA|TRBV13
CASSLDPGDNSPLHF
TGTGCCAGCAGCTTAGATCCCGGGGATAATTCACCCCTCCACTTT
>NA|TRBJ1-6|NA|TRBV2
CASRGGQNSPLHF
TGTGCCAGCAGGGGGGGTCAAAATTCACCCCTCCACTTT
>NA|TRBJ1-1|NA|TRBV28
CASSLPYGTQAEAFF
TGTGCCAGCAGCCTCCCATACGGGACACAAGCCGAAGCTTTCTTT
>NA|TRBJ2-2|NA|TRBV18
CASSPLSGAGELFF
TGTGCCAGCTCACCACTTTCGGGGGCCGGGGAGCTGTTTTTT
>NA|TRBJ1-6|NA|TRBV10-3
CAISGGQISPLHF
TGTGCCATCAGTGGGGGACAAATTTCACCCCTCCACTTT
>NA|TRBJ1-1|NA|TRBV12-5
CASGPPGQFLTEAFF
TGTGCTAGTGGTCCCCCTGGACAGTTCCTCACTGAAGCTTTCTTT
>NA|TRBJ1-1|NA|TRBV12-3/TRBV12-4
CASSREPNTEAFF
TGTGCCAGCAGCCGGGAGCCGAACACTGAAGCTTTCTTT
>NA|TRBJ2-7|NA|TRBV7-8
CASSSTRSTAEDKQYF
TGTGCCAGCAGCTCAACCCGTTCCACAGCCGAGGACAAGCAGTACTTC
>NA|TRBJ1-5|NA|TRBV28
CASGRTYSNQPQHF
TGTGCCAGCGGACGGACTTATAGCAATCAGCCCCAGCATTTT
>TRBD2|TRBJ2-1|NA|TRBV7-7
CASSLPPRGGTSLNEQFF
TGTGCTAGCAGCTTACCCCCCCGCGGCGGGACTAGCCTCAATGAGCAGTTCTTC
>NA|TRBJ2-5|NA|TRBV7-8
CASTYQETQYF
TGTGCCAGCACTTACCAAGAGACCCAGTACTTC
>NA|TRBJ1-1|NA|TRBV2
CASSRDQGDIEAFF
TGTGCCAGCAGTCGCGATCAGGGTGATATTGAAGCTTTCTTT
>NA|TRBJ2-5|NA|TRBV24-1
CATSDLRSGVGETQYF
TGTGCCACCAGTGATTTGAGATCGGGGGTCGGGGAGACCCAGTACTTC
>NA|TRBJ2-3|NA|TRBV9
CASSVDERAWSTQYF
TGTGCCAGCAGCGTAGATGAGCGGGCCTGGTCTACGCAGTATTTT
>NA|TRBJ2-1|NA|TRBV18
CASSPPTRRGNEQFF
TGTGCCAGCTCACCACCCACTCGGCGGGGCAATGAGCAGTTCTTC
>NA|TRBJ1-4|NA|TRBV7-2
CASSLHPVIGQGLFF
TGTGCCAGCAGCTTACACCCCGTTATAGGGCAGGGATTGTTTTTT
>TRBD1|TRBJ1-1|few|TRBV5-1
CASSTGQGLIGTEAFF
TGCGCCAGCAGCACCGGACAGGGTCTGATAGGCACTGAAGCTTTCTTT
>NA|TRBJ1-3|NA|TRBV30
CASKAVLITGNTIYF
TGTGCCTCGAAAGCTGTACTTATTACTGGAAACACCATATATTTT